A selection of T cell receptor beta chains follows, all from one sample in a study of T-cell memory formation after mild COVID-19. TCRdb called the 5' RACE reads again in MiXCR, with one record for every CDR3 protein. The sample lists 130,000 to 150,000 distinct CDR3 sequences, 6% to 7% occurring once. The source material was PBMCs or a T cell subset sorted from them (not recorded which). These receptors were obtained from an adult woman who had mild COVID-19 (a few samples of this study predate the infection). Cell type and time point are not known. Each CDR3 is given without its conserved first and last residue.

v_gene: TRBV5-1
j_gene: TRBJ2-1
CDR3aa: ASSLNPAGSSYNEQF

v_gene: TRBV12-5
j_gene: TRBJ2-1
CDR3aa: ASGFLAGGRLGEQF

v_gene: TRBV6-6
j_gene: TRBJ1-5
CDR3aa: ASSTRYSNQPQH

v_gene: TRBV12-3/TRBV12-4
j_gene: TRBJ1-1
CDR3aa: ASSSAANTEAF

v_gene: TRBV9
j_gene: TRBJ2-2
CDR3aa: ASRALQGSGELF

v_gene: TRBV27
j_gene: TRBJ2-7
CDR3aa: ASSFLRASYEQY

v_gene: TRBV4-3
j_gene: TRBJ2-7
CDR3aa: ASSQESGGTYEQY

v_gene: TRBV7-2
j_gene: TRBJ2-3
CDR3aa: ASSLDQGVGTDTQY

v_gene: TRBV19
j_gene: TRBJ2-7
CDR3aa: ASSARQANYEQY

v_gene: TRBV6-5
j_gene: TRBJ2-3
CDR3aa: ASSYSPPGLAGGAVTDTQY

v_gene: TRBV7-2
j_gene: TRBJ1-5
CDR3aa: ASSLGGFNQPQH

v_gene: TRBV7-2
j_gene: TRBJ2-2
CDR3aa: ASSWDRYTGELF

v_gene: TRBV30
j_gene: TRBJ1-2
CDR3aa: ASDRTPYGYT

v_gene: TRBV11-2
j_gene: TRBJ2-5
CDR3aa: ASSRPGGRNGETQY

v_gene: TRBV4-1
j_gene: TRBJ2-3
CDR3aa: ASSPHDRGRADTQY

v_gene: TRBV20-1
j_gene: TRBJ1-2
CDR3aa: SARVAQGYGYT

v_gene: TRBV5-6
j_gene: TRBJ2-1
CDR3aa: ASSPGVPRGSGDEQF

v_gene: TRBV29-1
j_gene: TRBJ2-2
CDR3aa: SVPGKVDTGELF

v_gene: TRBV9
j_gene: TRBJ2-2
CDR3aa: ASSATPTGNTGELF

v_gene: TRBV7-9
j_gene: TRBJ1-6
CDR3aa: ASSLGQGNTPLH

v_gene: TRBV9
j_gene: TRBJ2-7
CDR3aa: ASSVGGEVEQY

v_gene: TRBV5-1
j_gene: TRBJ2-2
CDR3aa: ASSSTLSVGELF

v_gene: TRBV7-3
j_gene: TRBJ2-1
CDR3aa: ASSSGLSSYNEQF

v_gene: TRBV30
j_gene: TRBJ2-1
CDR3aa: AWRTRREGRYEQF